These 5 T cell receptor beta chains were all obtained from the same sample, sequenced in a study of blood T cell repertoires in COVID-19. The repertoire was sequenced with immunoSEQ multiplex PCR; TCRdb's copy has only in-frame clones and lacks some. The sample records 200,000 to 250,000 clones, 84% being singletons. The sample was PBMCs or T cells enriched from blood (not recorded which). The receptors come from a woman between 40 and 55 years old who had recovered from COVID-19.

This chain uses TRBV7-2 with TRBJ2-5, with a weak D call TRBD2 (6 bases). Trimming removed 8 bases from V and 1 base from J, with 17 bases in between. Germline CDR1 and CDR2: SGHTA and FQGNSA. There are 15 residues in the CDR3. CDR3 sequence reads: CASSPAGRAQETQYF. CDR3 DNA: TGTGCCAGCTCCCCCGCGGGAAGGGCCCAAGAGACCCAGTACTTC.

V usage is TRBV5-5 and J usage is TRBJ1-4; no clear D gene. Germline V CDR1 and CDR2: SGHKS, YYEKEE (reference sequence). V shed 4 bases and J shed 7 bases, with 17 bases lying between them. There are 15 residues in the CDR3. Here the CDR3 DNA reads TGTGCCAGCAGCCCAATCACCGGGTTTGGTGAAAAACTGTTTTTT. Its protein product is CASSPITGFGEKLFF.

This clone has a handful of counts. The chain couples TRBV18 to TRBJ1-1; 7 nucleotides agree with TRBD1. The germline V gene encodes CDR1 KGHSH and CDR2 LQKENI. Trimming cost V 3 bases and J 5 bases; bases outside gene matches: 9. The CDR3 consists of 15 residues. The CDR3 nucleotides are TGTGCCAGCTCACCTATAGACAGGGTCGGGACTGAAGCTTTCTTT. Translation gives CASSPIDRVGTEAFF.

The rearrangement links TRBV19 to TRBJ1-4; D is uncertain. The CDR3 has 14 residues. With 5 bases removed from V and 8 bases from J, the gap between germline ends came to 15 bases. Germline V gene data show CDR1 as LNHDA and CDR2 as SQIVND (reference sequence). The CDR3 here is CASSPPEVREKLFF. Written as DNA, the CDR3 is TGTGCCAGTAGTCCGCCCGAGGTACGGGAAAAACTGTTTTTT.

This clone was counted only a few times. CDR3 sequence (DNA): TGCGCCAGCAGCTTGGAACCCCTAGCGGGAGTCAATGAGCAGTTCTTC. Its protein is CASSLEPLAGVNEQFF. The chain carries TRBV5-1 and TRBJ2-1, with 10 bases lining up with TRBD2. Germline V gives CDR1 SGHRS, CDR2 YFSETQ. CDR3 length: 16 amino acids. Trimming took 0 bases from V and 6 from J; bases not matched to a gene: 6.